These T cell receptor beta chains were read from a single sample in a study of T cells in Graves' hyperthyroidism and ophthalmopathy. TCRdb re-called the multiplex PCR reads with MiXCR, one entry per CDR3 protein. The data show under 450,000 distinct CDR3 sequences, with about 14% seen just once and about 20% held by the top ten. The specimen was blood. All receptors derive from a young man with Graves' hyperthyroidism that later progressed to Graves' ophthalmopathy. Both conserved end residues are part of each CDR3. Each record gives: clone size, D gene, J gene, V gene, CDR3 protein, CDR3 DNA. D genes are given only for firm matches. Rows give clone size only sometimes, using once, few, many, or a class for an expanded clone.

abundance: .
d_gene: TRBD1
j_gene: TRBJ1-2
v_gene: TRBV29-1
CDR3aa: CSVDPLEGAMDYGYTF
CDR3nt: TGCAGCGTTGACCCCTTAGAGGGGGCGATGGACTATGGCTACACCTTC

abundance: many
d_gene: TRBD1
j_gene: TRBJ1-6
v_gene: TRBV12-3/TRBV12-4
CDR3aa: CASSNRGSSYNSPLHF
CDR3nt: TGTGCCAGCAGTAACAGGGGAAGCTCCTATAATTCACCCCTCCACTTT

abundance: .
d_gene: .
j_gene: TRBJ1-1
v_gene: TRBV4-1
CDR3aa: CASSQGLRGTEAFF
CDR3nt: TGCGCCAGCAGCCAAGGTTTGAGGGGAACTGAAGCTTTCTTT

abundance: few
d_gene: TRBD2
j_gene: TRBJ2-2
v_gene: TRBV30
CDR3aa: CAWSEPGLAGTGELFF
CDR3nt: TGTGCCTGGAGTGAACCGGGACTAGCGGGGACCGGGGAGCTGTTTTTT

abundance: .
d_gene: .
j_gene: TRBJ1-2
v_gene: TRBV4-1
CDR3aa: CASSQATGINYGYTF
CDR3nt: TGCGCCAGCAGCCAAGCAACAGGGATTAACTATGGCTACACCTTC

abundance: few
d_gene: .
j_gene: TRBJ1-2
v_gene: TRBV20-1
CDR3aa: CSARDNRGPLNYGYTF
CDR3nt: TGCAGTGCTAGAGACAATCGGGGGCCTCTTAACTATGGCTACACCTTC

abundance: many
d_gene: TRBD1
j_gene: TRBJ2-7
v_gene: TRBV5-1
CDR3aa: CASSLEGTASYEQYF
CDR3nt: TGCGCCAGCAGCTTGGAGGGGACAGCCTCCTACGAGCAGTACTTC

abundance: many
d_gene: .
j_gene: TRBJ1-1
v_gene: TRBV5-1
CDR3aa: CASSLRLKNTEAFF
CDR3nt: TGCGCCAGCAGCTTAAGGCTGAAGAACACTGAAGCTTTCTTT

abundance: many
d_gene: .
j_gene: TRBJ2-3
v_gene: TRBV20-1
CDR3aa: CSLLRDRDTDTQYF
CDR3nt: TGCAGTCTTCTTCGTGACAGAGACACAGATACGCAGTATTTT

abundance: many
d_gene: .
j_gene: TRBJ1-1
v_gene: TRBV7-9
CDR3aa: CASWEPNTEAFF
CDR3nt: TGTGCCAGTTGGGAGCCGAACACTGAAGCTTTCTTT

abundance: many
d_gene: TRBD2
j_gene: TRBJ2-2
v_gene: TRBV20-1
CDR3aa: CSALNRGTSHTGELFF
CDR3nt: TGCAGTGCCCTCAACCGCGGGACTAGCCACACCGGGGAGCTGTTTTTT

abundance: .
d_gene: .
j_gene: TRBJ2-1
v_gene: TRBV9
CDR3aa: CASSARRGARYNEQFF
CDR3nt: TGTGCCAGCAGCGCCCGCCGGGGGGCCCGTTACAATGAGCAGTTCTTC

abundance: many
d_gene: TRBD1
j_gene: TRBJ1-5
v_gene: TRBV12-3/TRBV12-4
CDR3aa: CASSSGQGQQPQHF
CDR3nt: TGTGCCAGCAGTTCGGGACAGGGGCAACAGCCCCAGCATTTT

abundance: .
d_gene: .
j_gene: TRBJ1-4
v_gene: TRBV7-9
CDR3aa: CASSPIGTTNEKLFF
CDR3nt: TGTGCCAGCAGCCCAATAGGGACAACTAATGAAAAACTGTTTTTT

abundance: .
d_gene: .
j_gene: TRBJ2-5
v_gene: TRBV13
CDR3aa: CASSSRVQANQETQYF
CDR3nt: TGTGCCAGCAGCTCCCGGGTGCAGGCAAACCAAGAGACCCAGTACTTC

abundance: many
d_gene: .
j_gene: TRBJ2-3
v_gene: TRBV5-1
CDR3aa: CASSRIDGEDTQYF
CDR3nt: TGCGCCAGCAGCCGTATTGATGGGGAGGATACGCAGTATTTT

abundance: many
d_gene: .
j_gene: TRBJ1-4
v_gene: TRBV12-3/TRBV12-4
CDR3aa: CASSFRWDIEKLFF
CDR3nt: TGTGCCAGCAGTTTTAGATGGGATATTGAAAAACTGTTTTTT

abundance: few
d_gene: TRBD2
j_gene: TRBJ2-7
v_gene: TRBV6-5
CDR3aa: CASSYSRLAGAPYEQYF
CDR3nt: TGTGCCAGCAGTTACTCAAGACTAGCGGGGGCCCCCTACGAGCAGTACTTC

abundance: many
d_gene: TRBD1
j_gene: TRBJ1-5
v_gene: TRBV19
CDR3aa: CASSFKTPGTVLFQPQHF
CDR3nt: TGTGCCAGTAGTTTTAAAACGCCCGGGACAGTCCTATTCCAGCCCCAGCATTTT

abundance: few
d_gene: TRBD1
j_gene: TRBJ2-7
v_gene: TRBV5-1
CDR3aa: CASSRPLDRGRYEQYF
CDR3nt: TGCGCCAGCAGCCGACCTCTGGACAGGGGGAGGTACGAGCAGTACTTC

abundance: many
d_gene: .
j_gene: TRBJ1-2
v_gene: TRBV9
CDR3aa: CASTRTGSDGYTF
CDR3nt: TGTGCCAGCACCCGTACGGGGTCGGATGGCTACACCTTC

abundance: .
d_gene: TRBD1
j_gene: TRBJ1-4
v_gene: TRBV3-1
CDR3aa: CASSQTGVGEKLFF
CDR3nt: TGTGCCAGCAGCCAGACAGGGGTCGGGGAAAAACTGTTTTTT

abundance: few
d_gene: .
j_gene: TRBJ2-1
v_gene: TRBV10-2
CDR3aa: CASTSGQGGSYNEQFF
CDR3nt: TGCGCCAGCACCTCCGGGCAGGGAGGCTCCTACAATGAGCAGTTCTTC

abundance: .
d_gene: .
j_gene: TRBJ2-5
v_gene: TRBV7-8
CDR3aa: CASSLEGLGGGEQETQYF
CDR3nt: TGTGCTAGCAGCTTAGAGGGATTGGGGGGGGGCGAACAAGAGACCCAGTACTTC

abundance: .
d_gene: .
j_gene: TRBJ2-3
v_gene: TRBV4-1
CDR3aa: CASSQPVAGHRETQYF
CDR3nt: TGCGCCAGCAGCCAACCGGTGGCGGGACATCGAGAAACGCAGTATTTT

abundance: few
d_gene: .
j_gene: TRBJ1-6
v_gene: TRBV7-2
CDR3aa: CASSLAGSYNSPLHF
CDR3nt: TGTGCCAGCAGCTTGGCAGGCTCCTATAATTCACCCCTCCACTTT

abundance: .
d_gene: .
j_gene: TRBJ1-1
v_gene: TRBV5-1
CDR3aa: CASSLVGFANTEAFF
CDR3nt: TGCGCCAGCAGCTTGGTCGGGTTTGCGAACACTGAAGCTTTCTTT

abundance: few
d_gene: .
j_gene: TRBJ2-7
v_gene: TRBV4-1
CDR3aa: CASSPPSGREQYF
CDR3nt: TGCGCCAGCAGCCCCCCCTCGGGGCGCGAGCAGTACTTC

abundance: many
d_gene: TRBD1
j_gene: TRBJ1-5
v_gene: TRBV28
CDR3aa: CASSIQGDNQPQHF
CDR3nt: TGTGCCAGCAGTATACAGGGGGACAATCAGCCCCAGCATTTT

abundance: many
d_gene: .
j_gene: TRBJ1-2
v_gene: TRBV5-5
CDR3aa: CASSLGPGPNYGYTF
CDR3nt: TGTGCCAGCAGCTTAGGACCGGGACCTAACTATGGCTACACCTTC

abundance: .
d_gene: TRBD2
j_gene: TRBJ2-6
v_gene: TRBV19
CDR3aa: CASSTYGGASSITGANVLTF
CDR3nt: TGTGCCAGTAGTACTTACGGGGGGGCAAGCAGTATAACTGGGGCCAACGTCCTGACTTTC

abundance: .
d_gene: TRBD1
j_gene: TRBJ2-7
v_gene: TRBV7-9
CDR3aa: CATSDRGNPALYEQYF
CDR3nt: TGTGCCACCTCGGACAGGGGGAATCCGGCTCTCTACGAGCAGTACTTC

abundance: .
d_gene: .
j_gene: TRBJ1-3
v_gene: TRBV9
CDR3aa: CASSVGLVPGNTIYF
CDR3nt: TGTGCCAGCAGCGTAGGATTAGTCCCTGGAAACACCATATATTTT

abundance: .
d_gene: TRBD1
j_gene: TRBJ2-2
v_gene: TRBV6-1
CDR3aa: CASGGTGAAWELFF
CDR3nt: TGTGCCAGCGGGGGGACAGGGGCGGCCTGGGAGCTGTTTTTT

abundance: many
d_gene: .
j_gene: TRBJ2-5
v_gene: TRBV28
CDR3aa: CASSLRSISQETQYF
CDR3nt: TGTGCCAGCAGTTTACGGAGTATTTCCCAAGAGACCCAGTACTTC

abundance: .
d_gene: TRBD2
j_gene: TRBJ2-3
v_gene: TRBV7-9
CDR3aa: CATDRGGARDTQYF
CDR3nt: TGTGCCACCGATCGCGGGGGGGCCAGAGATACGCAGTATTTT